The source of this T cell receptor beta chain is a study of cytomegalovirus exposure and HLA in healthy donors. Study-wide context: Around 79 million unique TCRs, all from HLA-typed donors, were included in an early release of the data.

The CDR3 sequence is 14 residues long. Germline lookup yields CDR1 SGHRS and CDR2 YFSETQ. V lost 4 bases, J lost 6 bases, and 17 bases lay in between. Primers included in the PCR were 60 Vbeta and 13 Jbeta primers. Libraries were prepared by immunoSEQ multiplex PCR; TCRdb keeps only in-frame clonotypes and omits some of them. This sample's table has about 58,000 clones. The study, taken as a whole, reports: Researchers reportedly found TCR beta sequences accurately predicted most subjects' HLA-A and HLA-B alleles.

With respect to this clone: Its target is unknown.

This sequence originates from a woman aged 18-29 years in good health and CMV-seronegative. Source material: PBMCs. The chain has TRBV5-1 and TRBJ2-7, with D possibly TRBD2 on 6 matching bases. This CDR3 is CASSPFGRESEQYF. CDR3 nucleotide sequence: TGCGCCAGCAGCCCCTTCGGGAGAGAGAGCGAGCAGTACTTC.